Below are 31 T cell receptor beta chains sequenced from a single sample in a study of blood T cell repertoires in COVID-19. Using immunoSEQ multiplex PCR, the repertoire was profiled, and TCRdb retains in-frame clones only, with some absent. Here the sample spans 150,000 or so clones, about 86% being singletons. Sequencing was done on a sample of peripheral blood. These receptors all come from a woman aged 60-75 years with acute or convalescent COVID-19.

V gene TRBV11-2 combines with J gene TRBJ1-5; TRBD1 aligns across 7 bases. After removal of 5 bases from V and 2 bases from J, the junction contained 9 bases not matched to a gene. The CDR3 has 16 residues. Germline lookup yields CDR1 SGHAT and CDR2 FQNNGV. CDR3 bases: TGTGCCAGCAGCCGTCAGGGGGATCTTCGCAATCAGCCCCAGCATTTT. Translated: CASSRQGDLRNQPQHF.

V usage is TRBV2 and J usage is TRBJ1-1, with TRBD1 as a possible D gene (6 bases). Germline V gene sequence: CDR1 SNHLY, CDR2 FYNNEI. The germline V and J ends were trimmed by 4 bases and 4 bases, with 13 bases remaining between them. The CDR3 spans 14 residues. In nucleotides, the CDR3 is TGTGCCAGCAGTGGTATGGGGGCGAGCACTGAAGCTTTCTTT. Protein: CASSGMGASTEAFF.

The V and J genes are TRBV4-3 and TRBJ1-2; 8 bases fit TRBD1. The CDR3 is 15 amino acids. The V segment lost 0 bases and the J segment 4 bases; nucleotides outside the gene matches: 4. From germline, CDR1 is LGHNA and CDR2 YSLEER. CDR3 residues: CASSQDRGLVYGYTF. The CDR3 nucleotides read TGCGCCAGCAGCCAAGACAGGGGGCTGGTCTATGGCTACACCTTC.

The V and J genes are TRBV4-3 and TRBJ2-7; tentative D call: TRBD2 (6 bases). The CDR3 loop spans 15 amino acids. The germline gives CDR1 LGHNA, CDR2 YSLEER. Trimming took off 1 base at V and 0 bases at J, with 10 bases between the two ends. CDR3 protein: CASSQVGSGSYEQYF. DNA for the CDR3: TGCGCCAGCAGCCAAGTTGGTAGCGGCTCCTACGAGCAGTACTTC.

The chain recombines TRBV29-1 with TRBJ1-1; no firm D call. Germline V gives CDR1 SQVTM, CDR2 ANQGSEA. The germline V and J ends were trimmed by 6 bases and 6 bases, with 8 bases remaining between them. The CDR3 sequence is 10 residues long. The CDR3 nucleotides are TGCAGCGTGAGTCAGGCTGAAGCTTTCTTT. Translation gives CSVSQAEAFF.

The gene calls are TRBV6-2 or TRBV6-3 and TRBJ2-1; TRBD2 matches 9 bases. CDR1 is MNHEY and CDR2 is SVGEGT in the germline V gene. V lost 6 bases, J lost 6 bases, and 9 bases stayed unmatched. This CDR3 has 15 residues. CDR3 loop: CASSHSGGWRNEQFF. CDR3 DNA sequence: TGTGCCAGCAGCCATAGCGGGGGCTGGCGCAATGAGCAGTTCTTC.

Points on this clone: At one end the junction does not follow the germline gene, possibly because of a read error. The genes are TRBV7-7 and TRBJ2-5; D is possibly TRBD1 (7 bases). The CDR3 totals 14 residues. Germline lookup yields CDR1 SSHAT and CDR2 FNYEAQ (reference sequence). In DNA, the CDR3 is TGTGCTAGCAGCTCGCAGGGGGGACAAGAGACCCAGTACTTC. Amino acid sequence: CASSSQGGQETQYF.

The CDR3, as DNA: TGCGCCAGCAGCCCGGGACTAGGAGAGGGCTACGAGCAGTACTTC. This gives the protein CASSPGLGEGYEQYF. V is TRBV4-3 and J is TRBJ2-7; 8 nucleotides match TRBD2. V was clipped by 4 bases and J by 3 bases; unmatched bases: 8. CDR1 is LGHNA, CDR2 YSLEER, per germline. CDR3 size: 15 residues.

J is TRBJ1-5 and V is TRBV29-1; D unresolved. The length of the CDR3 is 14 residues. Trimming took off 2 bases at V and 9 bases at J, with 17 bases between the two ends. Germline V CDR1 and CDR2: SQVTM, ANQGSEA. The CDR3 spells CSVEISGGPGPQHF. The DNA of the CDR3 is TGCAGCGTTGAAATCTCTGGTGGCCCGGGGCCCCAGCATTTT.

The V and J genes are TRBV30 and TRBJ2-1; perhaps TRBD2 as D (5 bases). Germline V CDR1 and CDR2: GTSNPN, SVGIG (reference sequence). The CDR3 covers 16 residues. Trimming pared 0 bases from V and 8 bases from J, leaving 20 bases between. The CDR3 sequence is CAWSVQRVGYSDEQFF. The CDR3 coding sequence is TGTGCCTGGAGTGTACAGAGGGTTGGGTACAGCGATGAGCAGTTCTTC.

The chain uses TRBV10-3 and TRBJ2-7; the D gene is possibly TRBD1 (6 bases). Germline V gene lookup returns CDR1 ENHRY and CDR2 SYGVKD. The V gene lost 4 bases and the J gene lost 2 bases, with 6 bases spanning the gap. This CDR3 has 12 residues. CDR3 sequence (DNA): TGTGCCATCAGTGGACAGGCCTACGAGCAGTACTTC. Translated: CAISGQAYEQYF.

The rearrangement links TRBV7-2 to TRBJ1-2, with TRBD1 matching over 11 bases. The germline V gene encodes CDR1 SGHTA and CDR2 FQGNSA. The CDR3 totals 19 residues. J gave up 1 base and V 3 bases, and 13 bases lay outside the gene matches. CDR3 DNA: TGTGCCAGCAGCTTCAACGGACAGGGGGCAACGCTCCTTAACTATGGCTACACCTTC. Its protein product is CASSFNGQGATLLNYGYTF. The full variable domain, in which reference TRBV7-2 and TRBJ1-2 provide the parts outside the CDR3, is GAGVSQSPSNKVTEKGKDVELRCDPISGHTALYWYRQSLGQGLEFLIYFQGNSAPDKSGLPSDRFSAERTGGSVSTLTIQRTQQEDSAVYLCASSFNGQGATLLNYGYTFGSGTRLTVV.

This clone was seen a single time. The V and J genes are TRBV6-5 and TRBJ2-1, with 7 nucleotides matching TRBD1. This CDR3 region has 14 residues. From germline, CDR1 is MNHEY and CDR2 SVGAGI. V gave up 7 bases and J gave up 3 bases; unmatched junction bases: 6. The CDR3 region is CASNQGDVYNEQFF. DNA of the CDR3: TGTGCCAGCAACCAGGGGGACGTCTACAATGAGCAGTTCTTC.

This sequence joins TRBV10-1 and TRBJ2-2, with unresolved D. The germline V and J ends were trimmed by 8 bases and 8 bases, with 12 bases remaining between them. This CDR3 contains 12 residues. Per germline, CDR1 WNHNN and CDR2 SYGVQD (reference sequence). The CDR3 region is CASGQRPGELFF. In DNA, the CDR3 is TGCGCCAGCGGGCAAAGACCGGGGGAGCTGTTTTTT.

The gene calls are TRBV18 and TRBJ1-4, with 8 positions matching TRBD1. The CDR3 length is 14 residues. Losses at the gene ends were 4 bases for V and 3 bases for J; bases not matched to a gene: 1. Germline-derived CDR1 and CDR2 are KGHSH and LQKENI. The CDR3 loop is CASSRTGSNEKLFF. CDR3 DNA sequence: TGTGCCAGCTCACGGACAGGGTCTAATGAAAAACTGTTTTTT.

This chain uses TRBV7-2 with TRBJ2-7; possible D gene TRBD1, 6 bases. This CDR3 spans 13 amino acids. V gave up 4 bases and J gave up 7 bases, with 14 bases separating them. Per germline, CDR1 SGHTA and CDR2 FQGNSA. This CDR3 reads CASSSDFRGEQYF. CDR3 in DNA: TGTGCCAGCAGCTCGGACTTTAGGGGGGAGCAGTACTTC.

In this sample, this clone turned up once. CDR3 sequence reads: CASSLITERPQETQYF. The CDR3 DNA reads TGTGCCAGCAGCTTAATAACGGAGCGTCCTCAAGAGACCCAGTACTTC. The V call is TRBV11-3, the J call TRBJ2-5; D unclear. CDR3 length equals 16 residues. The ends were cut back, 2 bases at V and 2 bases at J, with 15 bases in the middle. CDR1 and CDR2 (germline): SGHNT, YENEEA. The full variable domain, completed using reference TRBV11-3 and TRBJ2-5, is EAGVVQSPRYKIIEKKQPVAFWCNPISGHNTLYWYLQNLGQGPELLIRYENEEAVDDSQLPKDRFSAERLKGVDSTLKIQPAELGDSAVYLCASSLITERPQETQYFGPGTRLLVL.

The chain couples TRBV1 to TRBJ2-1; TRBD2 was called by the table and not checked on the DNA. TRBV1 is shown as a pseudogene. The CDR3 covers 20 residues. CDR3 nucleotide sequence: TGCACCAGCAGCCAAGCGACGGGACTAGCGGGGGGGCCGGGCTACAATGAGCAGTTCTTC. Encoded protein: CTSSQATGLAGGPGYNEQFF.

This chain joins TRBV7-2 and TRBJ1-2; 8 bases line up with TRBD1. The CDR3 has 15 residues. Germline CDR1 is SGHTA and CDR2 is FQGNSA. V lost 5 bases to trimming and J lost 6 bases; unmatched junction nucleotides: 11. CDR3 sequence reads: CASSPQLDRDDGYTF. For the CDR3, the DNA is TGTGCCAGCAGCCCTCAGTTGGACAGGGACGATGGCTACACCTTC.

The rearrangement links TRBV27 to TRBJ2-7, with D perhaps TRBD2 (6 bases). Germline CDR1 MNHEY, CDR2 SMNVEV (reference sequence). This CDR3 has 15 amino acids. The V and J ends lost 7 bases and 7 bases respectively, with 23 bases between them. The CDR3 spells CASTLRGLSGGEQYF. The CDR3 DNA is TGTGCCAGCACCCTCCGGGGGTTATCGGGCGGGGAGCAGTACTTC.

The chain employs TRBV5-1 and TRBJ2-7, with TRBD1 identical over 9 bases. After removal of 5 bases from V and 4 bases from J, the junction contained 10 bases not matched to a gene. The CDR3 runs to 15 residues. CDR1 is SGHRS, CDR2 YFSETQ, per germline. CDR3 coding DNA: TGCGCCAGCAGACCGACAGGGGGGGTGAGGTACGAGCAGTACTTC. Its translation: CASRPTGGVRYEQYF.

This chain uses TRBV30 with TRBJ2-3, with 10 bases lining up with TRBD2. This CDR3 comprises 14 residues. From germline, CDR1 is GTSNPN and CDR2 SVGIG (reference sequence). V lost 4 bases, J lost 4 bases, and 5 bases stayed unmatched. The CDR3 loop is CAWTPGLAADTQYF. The CDR3 DNA sequence: TGTGCCTGGACTCCCGGACTAGCGGCAGATACGCAGTATTTT. The whole variable domain, filled in from reference TRBV30 and TRBJ2-3, reads SQTIHQWPATLVQPVGSPLSLECTVEGTSNPNLYWYRQAAGRGLQLLFYSVGIGQISSEVPQNLSASRPQDRQFILSSKKLLLSDSGFYLCAWTPGLAADTQYFGPGTRLTVL.

The chain links TRBV6-2 or TRBV6-3 to TRBJ1-6; D might be TRBD1 (5 bases). Germline V gene sequence: CDR1 MNHEY, CDR2 SVGEGT. V gave up 1 base and J gave up 7 bases, with 8 bases separating them. There are 14 residues in the CDR3. CDR3 coding DNA: TGTGCCAGCAGTTACTACCCAGGGAATTCACCCCTCCACTTT. This gives the protein CASSYYPGNSPLHF.

The table lists this clone with a count of one. The chain is built from TRBV30 and TRBJ2-3; 7 bases align to TRBD1. The V and J ends lost 3 bases and 2 bases, in that order; junction bases with no gene match: 5. Germline CDR1 reads GTSNPN; CDR2 reads SVGIG (reference sequence). There are 14 residues in the CDR3. The CDR3 DNA follows: TGTGCCTGGAGGAGGGGGCCCCACACAGATACGCAGTATTTT. Translating gives CAWRRGPHTDTQYF.

This clone was seen at least ten times. The chain links TRBV7-6 to TRBJ2-2; D possibly corresponds to TRBD2 (6 bases). Per germline, CDR1 SGHVS and CDR2 FNYEAQ. The CDR3 covers 18 residues. V was clipped by 1 base and J by 0 bases, with 15 bases between them. The CDR3 coding sequence is TGTGCCAGCAGCTTAGGCCCCCTAAGACTAGCGAACACCGGGGAGCTGTTTTTT. Translating it yields CASSLGPLRLANTGELFF.

This rearrangement joins TRBV9 to TRBJ2-1; D is possibly TRBD2 (6 bases). V dropped 0 bases and J dropped 9 bases, with 13 bases sitting between them. The CDR3 runs to 14 residues. CDR1 and CDR2 (germline): SGDLS, YYNGEE. In DNA, the CDR3 is TGTGCCAGCAGCGTAGAGCTAGCGCTAGGTGAGCAGTTCTTC. As protein: CASSVELALGEQFF.

The J gene is TRBJ2-4, the V gene TRBV3-1 (or the pseudogene TRBV3-2); TRBD1 matches at 8 bases. J was trimmed by 5 bases and V by 1 base; bases with no gene match: 4. CDR3 length: 15 residues. The V gene's germline CDR1 is LGHDT and CDR2 YNNKEL (reference sequence). The CDR3, as DNA: TGTGCCAGCAGCCAAGGGACAGGGAAAGAAAACATTCAGTACTTC. This translates into CASSQGTGKENIQYF.

The chain couples TRBV11-3 to TRBJ2-2; 13 bases map to TRBD2. The CDR3 covers 16 residues. Germline CDR1 and CDR2: SGHNT and YENEEA. The junction had 6 bases not matched to a gene; V was cut back by 5 bases and J by 6 bases. CDR3 in DNA: TGTGCCAGCAGCACGCGGACTAGCGGGGGATCCGGGGAGCTGTTTTTT. Amino acid sequence: CASSTRTSGGSGELFF.

The V and J genes are TRBV30 and TRBJ2-6, with D unclear. The CDR3 sequence is 14 residues long. V lost 2 bases to trimming and J lost 2 bases, with 7 bases between them. The germline gives CDR1 GTSNPN, CDR2 SVGIG (reference sequence). For the CDR3, the DNA is TGTGCCTGGAGTACGGGTGCTGGGGCCAACGTCCTGACTTTC. Protein sequence: CAWSTGAGANVLTF.

The rearrangement uses TRBV27 and TRBJ1-1; 9 bases fit TRBD1. Germline V gene sequence: CDR1 MNHEY, CDR2 SMNVEV (reference sequence). The length of the CDR3 is 14 residues. After removal of 7 bases from V and 3 bases from J, the junction contained 6 bases not matched to a gene. The CDR3 nucleotides read TGTGCCAGCACCAGGGACAGGGATCACACTGAAGCTTTCTTT. Translated, it gives CASTRDRDHTEAFF.

This clone was observed once. The chain links TRBV9 to TRBJ2-7, with 9 nucleotides matching TRBD1. V was pared by 3 bases and J by 0 bases, with 13 bases of the junction left unmatched. The CDR3 has 18 residues. Germline V gives CDR1 SGDLS, CDR2 YYNGEE. The CDR3 here is CASSAPGQGQRSSYEQYF. The CDR3 bases are TGTGCCAGCAGCGCGCCGGGACAGGGACAGCGGAGCTCCTACGAGCAGTACTTC.